Below are 24 T cell receptor beta chains sequenced from a single sample in a study of blood T cell repertoires in COVID-19. The table came from immunoSEQ multiplex PCR; TCRdb's copy has only in-frame clones and leaves some out. Of around 300,000 clones listed, around 90% are singletons. Source material: PBMCs or T cells enriched from blood (not recorded which). The receptors were sampled from a woman between 18 and 29 years old with acute COVID-19.

The J gene is TRBJ1-1, the V gene TRBV3-1 (or the pseudogene TRBV3-2), with a weak D call TRBD1 (6 bases). Germline V gives CDR1 LGHDT, CDR2 YNNKEL (reference sequence). This CDR3 contains 13 residues. V shed 5 bases and J shed 1 base, with 8 bases lying between them. Written as DNA, the CDR3 is TGTGCCAGCAGCTTCAGGGGGAACACTGAAGCTTTCTTT. Its translation is CASSFRGNTEAFF.

This clone came up once. V gene TRBV9 combines with J gene TRBJ2-7; 8 bases map to TRBD2. Trimming at V came to 2 bases and at J to 5 bases, leaving 9 bases not matched to a gene. Germline CDR1 reads SGDLS; CDR2 reads YYNGEE. The CDR3 is 15 residues long. This chain's CDR3 is CASSVSGSMGHEQYF. CDR3 bases: TGTGCCAGCAGCGTCAGCGGGAGCATGGGCCACGAGCAGTACTTC.

This chain uses TRBV5-1 with TRBJ1-1; possible D gene TRBD1, 5 bases. This CDR3 region has 14 residues. Germline CDR1 SGHRS, CDR2 YFSETQ. V was pared by 4 bases and J by 6 bases, with 16 bases between. CDR3 sequence (DNA): TGCGCCAGCAGCCTAATAGTTGGAGGGGCTGAAGCTTTCTTT. It specifies CASSLIVGGAEAFF. Variable domain in full (rest from reference TRBV5-1 and TRBJ1-1): KAGVTQTPRYLIKTRGQQVTLSCSPISGHRSVSWYQQTPGQGLQFLFEYFSETQRNKGNFPGRFSGRQFSNSRSEMNVSTLELGDSALYLCASSLIVGGAEAFFGQGTRLTVV.

Remarks on this clone: Other DNA sequences within the sample encode an identical CDR3. This rearrangement joins TRBV18 to TRBJ2-7, with 7 bases lining up with TRBD2. J gave up 0 bases and V 6 bases, and 5 bases lay outside the gene matches. Looked up from germline, CDR1 is KGHSH and CDR2 is LQKENI. The CDR3 extends over 14 amino acids. Here the CDR3 reads CASSPGLPSYEQYF. As DNA, the CDR3 is TGTGCCAGCTCCCCGGGACTACCCTCCTACGAGCAGTACTTC.

This chain links TRBV11-2 with TRBJ2-2; TRBD1 aligns across 9 bases. CDR1 is SGHAT, CDR2 FQNNGV, per germline. The J segment lost 3 bases and the V segment lost 1 base, leaving 0 bases of the junction unmatched. The CDR3 is 15 amino acids. Written as DNA, the CDR3 is TGTGCCAGCAGCTTAGGACAGGGGGACACCGGGGAGCTGTTTTTT. Translating gives CASSLGQGDTGELFF.

V is TRBV29-1 and J is TRBJ2-7, with 8 bases identical to TRBD1. The CDR3 totals 12 residues. V dropped 5 bases and J dropped 3; count of bases not matched to a gene: 3. Germline V lookup: CDR1 SQVTM, CDR2 ANQGSEA. Here the CDR3 DNA reads TGCAGCGTTCCAGGGGGCGGCTACGAGCAGTACTTC. Translation: CSVPGGGYEQYF.

The genes are TRBV7-2 and TRBJ2-1, with TRBD2 matching 11 bases. This CDR3 has 15 residues. Germline V gene lookup returns CDR1 SGHTA and CDR2 FQGNSA. With 1 base clipped from V and 9 bases from J, the junction kept 5 bases outside the gene matches. The CDR3 sequence is CASSLGTSGFREQFF. The CDR3 DNA reads TGTGCCAGCAGCTTAGGGACTAGCGGGTTCCGTGAGCAGTTCTTC.

This clone was picked up one time. This chain's CDR3 is CASTRWAPGTEAFF. For the CDR3, the DNA is TGTGCCAGCACCCGATGGGCCCCGGGGACTGAAGCTTTCTTT. V gene TRBV11-1 combines with J gene TRBJ1-1; no definite D call. CDR1 is SGHAT and CDR2 is FQDESV in the germline V gene (reference sequence). V gave up 7 bases and J gave up 5 bases, with 17 bases separating them. The CDR3 covers 14 residues. Drawing the rest from reference TRBV11-1 and TRBJ1-1, the complete variable domain is EAEVAQSPRYKITEKSQAVAFWCDPISGHATLYWYRQILGQGPELLVQFQDESVVDDSQLPKDRFSAERLKGVDSTLKIQPAELGDSAMYLCASTRWAPGTEAFFGQGTRLTVV.

This clone has just a few counts. The chain employs TRBV4-2 and TRBJ1-1; D not resolved. V was shortened by 4 bases and J by 1 base, with 10 bases between the two germline ends. This CDR3 region has 14 residues. CDR1 LGHNA and CDR2 YNFKEQ come from the germline V gene. The CDR3: CASSRFQENTEAFF. The CDR3 coding sequence is TGTGCCAGCAGCCGTTTTCAGGAGAACACTGAAGCTTTCTTT.

This chain connects TRBV28 to TRBJ1-2; no definite D call. This CDR3 region has 14 residues. The germline V and J ends were trimmed by 2 bases and 7 bases, with 14 bases remaining between them. Germline CDR1 and CDR2: MDHEN and SYDVKM. CDR3 sequence (DNA): TGTGCCAGCAGTTTAGGGTCTCGGAGGAGTGGCTACACCTTC. This translates into CASSLGSRRSGYTF.

The V and J genes are TRBV5-1 and TRBJ2-7, with TRBD2 matching over 9 bases. Losses at the gene ends were 4 bases for V and 2 bases for J; bases not matched to a gene: 10. The V gene's germline CDR1 is SGHRS and CDR2 YFSETQ. This CDR3 has 16 residues. Here the CDR3 DNA reads TGCGCCAGCAGCCCTGGCGCGGGAGGGTTTGCCTACGAGCAGTACTTC. It translates to CASSPGAGGFAYEQYF.

This chain links TRBV9 with TRBJ2-7; 9 bases agree with TRBD1. CDR1 and CDR2 from the germline V gene are SGDLS and YYNGEE. The CDR3 totals 14 residues. V shed 3 bases and J 6 bases; nucleotides not matched to a gene: 7. The CDR3 DNA is TGTGCCAGCAGCGACGGGACAGGGAGGGCCGAGCAGTACTTC. Its translation: CASSDGTGRAEQYF. Drawing the rest from reference TRBV9 and TRBJ2-7, the complete variable domain is DSGVTQTPKHLITATGQRVTLRCSPRSGDLSVYWYQQSLDQGLQFLIQYYNGEERAKGNILERFSAQQFPDLHSELNLSSLELGDSALYFCASSDGTGRAEQYFGPGTRLTVT.

This chain joins TRBV14 and TRBJ2-1; D perhaps matches TRBD2 (5 bases). Germline V gene lookup returns CDR1 SGHDN and CDR2 FVKESK. V dropped 0 bases and J dropped 5 bases, with 11 bases sitting between them. This CDR3 has 15 residues. CDR3 loop: CASSQDEDFDNEQFF. As DNA, the CDR3 is TGTGCCAGCAGCCAAGACGAGGACTTCGACAATGAGCAGTTCTTC.

The J gene is TRBJ1-1, the V gene TRBV7-3, with D unresolved. The CDR3 has 14 residues. In germline, CDR1 is SGHTA, CDR2 FQGTGA. V lost 6 bases and J 5 bases, leaving 16 bases between the germline ends. The CDR3 DNA follows: TGTGCCAGCAGTTCACTAGAGGATTTAACTGAAGCTTTCTTT. Protein product: CASSSLEDLTEAFF.

The chain has TRBV3-1 (or the pseudogene TRBV3-2) and TRBJ2-2, with 7 nucleotides matching TRBD2. This CDR3 is 18 amino acids long. Germline CDR1 is LGHDT and CDR2 is YNNKEL (reference sequence). The J segment lost 5 bases and the V segment lost 4 bases, leaving 16 bases of the junction unmatched. CDR3 amino acids: CASSRYDVPFGRTGELFF. The CDR3, as DNA: TGTGCCAGCAGCCGCTACGATGTTCCTTTCGGGAGGACCGGGGAGCTGTTTTTT.

The chain has TRBV6-5 and TRBJ2-1; 7 positions match TRBD2. The CDR3 runs to 14 residues. Losses at the gene ends were 7 bases for V and 3 bases for J; bases not matched to a gene: 6. Per germline, CDR1 MNHEY and CDR2 SVGAGI. The CDR3 loop is CASMPSGFYNEQFF. CDR3 DNA sequence: TGTGCCAGCATGCCTAGCGGATTCTACAATGAGCAGTTCTTC.

The chain is built from TRBV5-1 and TRBJ2-3, with 7 bases aligning to TRBD1. Germline loops: CDR1 SGHRS, CDR2 YFSETQ. V lost 4 bases and J lost 1; bases outside the gene matches: 3. This CDR3 has 14 residues. CDR3 region: CASSPGQGTDTQYF. The CDR3 DNA reads as TGCGCCAGCAGCCCCGGACAGGGCACAGATACGCAGTATTTT.

V usage is TRBV6-5 and J usage is TRBJ1-2; no reliable D call. V was clipped by 6 bases and J by 0 bases, with 11 bases between them. CDR3 length: 14 amino acids. Looked up from germline, CDR1 is MNHEY and CDR2 is SVGAGI. In nucleotides, the CDR3 is TGTGCCAGCAGGCCCCTAGTCGCTAACTATGGCTACACCTTC. Translating it yields CASRPLVANYGYTF.

The chain combines TRBV28 with TRBJ2-7, with 9 bases fitting TRBD2. The germline gives CDR1 MDHEN, CDR2 SYDVKM. The CDR3 length is 13 residues. Trimming took 7 bases from V and 3 from J; bases not matched to a gene: 4. The CDR3 DNA is TGTGCCAGCAATGCGGGGGGGGACTACGAGCAGTACTTC. The encoded protein is CASNAGGDYEQYF.

On this clone itself: This sample includes further DNA sequences coding for the same CDR3. The chain couples TRBV6-5 to TRBJ1-2; D call uncertain. The germline V and J ends were trimmed by 2 bases and 5 bases, with 9 bases remaining between them. The CDR3 has 13 residues. Germline CDR1 MNHEY, CDR2 SVGAGI. CDR3 sequence reads: CASSYRDSYGYTF. CDR3 bases: TGTGCCAGCAGTTACCGAGATTCGTATGGCTACACCTTC.

The CDR3 bases are TGCAGCGTTGAGGGGATTACTAGCGGGATTGGGTATGAGCAGTTCTTC. Its translation is CSVEGITSGIGYEQFF. This rearrangement joins TRBV29-1 to TRBJ2-1; 10 bases fit TRBD2. The J segment lost 8 bases and the V segment lost 3 bases, leaving 13 bases of the junction unmatched. The CDR3 totals 16 residues. Germline V CDR1 and CDR2: SQVTM, ANQGSEA.

The chain combines TRBV5-1 with TRBJ1-1; possibly TRBD1 for D (6 bases). The germline V gene has CDR1 SGHRS and CDR2 YFSETQ. CDR3 length equals 14 residues. Trimming took off 4 bases at V and 1 base at J, with 11 bases between the two ends. The CDR3: CASSTQGRNTEAFF. In DNA form, the CDR3 reads TGCGCCAGCAGCACCCAGGGGCGGAACACTGAAGCTTTCTTT.

The CDR3 reads CASSFEGLAGLSYEQYF. Written as DNA, the CDR3 is TGTGCCAGCAGTTTCGAGGGACTAGCGGGGTTATCCTACGAGCAGTACTTC. The V call is TRBV28, the J call TRBJ2-7, with 13 nucleotides matching TRBD2. CDR1 and CDR2 (germline): MDHEN, SYDVKM. This CDR3 spans 17 amino acids. The J segment lost 1 base and the V segment lost 3 bases, leaving 6 bases of the junction unmatched.

This chain connects TRBV2 to TRBJ1-2; D perhaps matches TRBD1 (5 bases). Trimming shortened V by 4 bases and J by 1 base, and 10 bases separated the two germline ends. CDR1 SNHLY and CDR2 FYNNEI come from the germline V gene. This CDR3 is 14 amino acids long. The CDR3 bases are TGTGCCAGCAGTGCTCAGGGCAGTAACTATGGCTACACCTTC. Its translation: CASSAQGSNYGYTF.